A selection of T cell receptor beta chains follows, all from one sample in a study of shared clonotypes between healthy human individuals. Produced via immunoSEQ multiplex PCR; TCRdb's table is partial and in-frame only. The table includes over 950,000 clones, 70% to 85% detected once. The sample comprised memory CD4+ T cells from PBMCs. Source of these receptors: a man between 18 and 35 years old in good health. Some clones in this sample may be carry-over from other donors' samples. Each CDR3 is given with its conserved first and last residue. D genes are given only for firm matches. Where a row states a size, it is once, few, many or the class of an expanded clone; other rows omit it.

TRBD2	TRBV5-4	-	TRBJ2-1	TGTGCCAGCAGCCTGGGACTAGCGAACTACAATGAGCAGTTCTTC	CASSLGLANYNEQFF
TRBD2	TRBV30	-	TRBJ2-5	TGTGCCTGGAGTAGGACTAGCGGCAAAGAGACCCAGTACTTC	CAWSRTSGKETQYF
TRBD1	TRBV4-1	-	TRBJ2-2	TGCGCCAGCAGCCAAAAGGACAGGGGGCGCGGCGGGGAGCTGTTTTTT	CASSQKDRGRGGELFF
-	TRBV2	-	TRBJ1-5	TGTGCCAGCAGTGGCCCGCGCAGGGATCAGCCCCAGCATTTT	CASSGPRRDQPQHF
-	TRBV5-6	-	TRBJ1-5	TGTGCCAGCAGCTTGGGGTTTTACAGCAATCAGCCCCAGCATTTT	CASSLGFYSNQPQHF
TRBD2	TRBV11-3	-	TRBJ2-7	TGTGCCAGCCGTCCTGTAGCGGGAATCCGGAACGAGCAGTACTTC	CASRPVAGIRNEQYF
-	TRBV2	-	TRBJ1-3	TGTGCCAGCAGTTTGGGCCGCTCTGGAAACACCATATATTTT	CASSLGRSGNTIYF
-	TRBV6-1	-	TRBJ1-5	TGTGCCAGCTATGACAGGCAAGAAGCGCCCCAGCATTTT	CASYDRQEAPQHF
-	TRBV5-1	few	TRBJ1-1	TGCGCCAGCAGCGCCGAGGGCAGGACTGAAGCTTTCTTT	CASSAEGRTEAFF
TRBD1	TRBV11-2	few	TRBJ1-3	TGTGCCAGCAGCTTAGGACAGGGGAGCTCTGGAAACACCATATATTTT	CASSLGQGSSGNTIYF
-	TRBV28	-	TRBJ2-7	TGTGCCAGAGACGACTGGAAGCGGGTGACTCAACGGCCCTATTACGAGCAGTACTTC	CARDDWKRVTQRPYYEQYF
TRBD1	TRBV5-1	-	TRBJ1-1	TGCGCCAGCAGCGTGGGACAGGGAAAGGGGACTGAAGCTTTCTTT	CASSVGQGKGTEAFF
TRBD1	TRBV5-1	-	TRBJ2-1	TGCGCCAGCAGCTTGGAGGGGGCGCGCGATGAGCAGTTCTTC	CASSLEGARDEQFF
-	TRBV4-3	few	TRBJ2-1	TGCGCCAGCAGCTCCTCAGCGGTAACCTACAATGAGCAGTTCTTC	CASSSSAVTYNEQFF
-	TRBV7-6	-	TRBJ2-7	TGTGCCAGCACCAAAGATGGAGAGGCCACTCTTATCGGGGAGATGCGGTACGAGCAGTACTTC	CASTKDGEATLIGEMRYEQYF
TRBD1	TRBV29-1	-	TRBJ2-7	TGCAGCGTGGGAGGGGGGACAGGGGCCTACGAGCAGTACTTC	CSVGGGTGAYEQYF
TRBD1	TRBV5-6	once	TRBJ1-2	TGTGCCAGCAGCTTATCGCGCGGGACAGGGGTAGTTTCCTATGGCTACACCTTC	CASSLSRGTGVVSYGYTF
-	TRBV6-4	few	TRBJ1-1	TGTGCCAGCAGTCCGGATTTCATGAACACTGAAGCTTTCTTT	CASSPDFMNTEAFF
TRBD1	TRBV2	few	TRBJ1-1	TGTGCCAGCAGTGAATGGGGACAGGGAGTTTATGGCACTGAAGCTTTCTTT	CASSEWGQGVYGTEAFF
TRBD1	TRBV6-6	once	TRBJ1-1	TGTGCCAGCAGGAGGACAGGGAACACTGAAGCTTTCTTT	CASRRTGNTEAFF
-	TRBV11-2	-	TRBJ1-1	TGTGCCAGCAGCATCAGGGGGAACACTGAAGCTTTCTTT	CASSIRGNTEAFF
TRBD1	TRBV19	-	TRBJ2-7	TGTGCCTCCACGGGACAGCGAACCTACGAGCAGTACTTC	CASTGQRTYEQYF
TRBD1	TRBV5-1	-	TRBJ1-1	TGCGCCAGCAGCCATAAGGGACAGCTGAACACTGAAGCTTTCTTT	CASSHKGQLNTEAFF
-	TRBV2	many	TRBJ1-2	TGTGCCAGCAGTGAACACAGGGATTATGGCTACACCTTC	CASSEHRDYGYTF
-	TRBV5-1	-	TRBJ2-3	TGCGCCAGCAGCTCCGGCGGGTTGGCAGATACGCAGTATTTT	CASSSGGLADTQYF
TRBD2	TRBV9	-	TRBJ2-2	TGTGCCAGCAGCCCCCTAGCGGGAGGAAACACCGGGGAGCTGTTTTTT	CASSPLAGGNTGELFF
TRBD1	TRBV9	many	TRBJ2-5	TGTGCCAGCAGTCGGACAGGGCAAGAGACCCAGTACTTC	CASSRTGQETQYF
TRBD2	TRBV7-2	-	TRBJ2-7	TGTGCCAGCAGCCCCGGGGGGCCGGGGACTAGCGGGATCTACGAGCAGTACTTC	CASSPGGPGTSGIYEQYF
-	TRBV6-1	-	TRBJ2-6	TGTGCCAGCAGCCTGGACGGCTCTGGGGCCAACGTCCTGACTTTC	CASSLDGSGANVLTF
TRBD2	TRBV5-1	-	TRBJ2-1	TGCGCCAGCAGCTTGGTAGTAGCGGGAGCAGGAAATGAGCAGTTCTTC	CASSLVVAGAGNEQFF
-	TRBV2	-	TRBJ2-7	TGTGCCAGCAGTGAATGGGACGGAGTCTACGAGCAGTACTTC	CASSEWDGVYEQYF